This T cell receptor (beta chain) stems from a study of cytomegalovirus exposure and HLA in healthy donors (dated by TCRdb to the late 2010s). In terms of the full investigation: An earlier analysis of several hundred of the donors reported about 250 Gb of sequence data and 100 million to 140 million unique TCR beta sequences from 190 million or so T cells. An early release covering roughly 580 HLA-typed donors comprised roughly 300 gigabases of sequencing data and around 80 million unique TCR sequences. Of the roughly 400 genotyped donors, approximately 83% fell in the genetic ancestry cluster associated with self-reported Caucasian donors. The aim of the study was to test whether cataloging public T cell receptors could identify signatures of past pathogen exposure. The study used immunosequencing to profile the T cell repertoires of approximately 650 subjects and linked those repertoires to cytomegalovirus serostatus. Besides the first cohort of 550 to 750 subjects, a separate validation cohort made up of roughly 120 different subjects was used. To predict cytomegalovirus infection status, the study combined high-throughput TCR immunosequencing, statistical association of individual TCRs with disease status, and machine learning. To study patterns of TCR occurrence, a later analysis re-analyzed previously published TCR beta repertoires from around 670 donors and added high-resolution HLA genotyping. The later analysis used no new phenotypic data to find candidate immune exposures, relying instead on TCR beta sequences and their occurrence across donors. In an earlier analysis of around 540 of the donors, high-throughput TCR beta sequencing was used to judge whether each TCR beta V gene segment behaved as functional or pseudogenic. Donor age, sex, ethnicity and CMV serostatus were collected together with the repertoire data. A later genetic analysis took genome-wide SNP genotypes for about 55% of the 666 donors and used that subset as a discovery cohort. All discovery cohort repertoires had been generated on a single sequencing platform. HLA typing covered class I and class II loci at four-digit resolution. The number of donors typed differed by locus, with 629-630 for A, B, C, DRB1 and DQB1, 522 for DQA1, 600 to 610 for DPA1, and roughly 450 for DPB1. Because of strong linkage in the cohort, 5 or 6 DR-DQ haplotypes were treated as single units for association and clustering. On average, around 240,000 unique TCR beta nucleotide sequences were sequenced per donor among about 400 genotyped donors of the cohort, with roughly 19% of those sequences being non-productive. The research as a whole found: A later analysis reported that several top co-occurrence clusters appeared linked to parvovirus B19, influenza, CMV and Epstein-Barr virus. The authors suggested that the approach could potentially be extended to other disease states and immunological phenotypes. The classifier was reported to diagnose cytomegalovirus status with high specificity and sensitivity in both the original cohort and the validation cohort. Most TCR sequences were seen in very few donors, while some public TCRs were found in many individuals. A later analysis found that HLA-associated TCR beta chains were more clonally expanded and had lower generation probabilities than equally common non-associated chains. The sequencing pipeline was judged likely to have produced a cluster of highly shared sequence variants as a technical artifact. A later analysis found that most CMV-associated TCR beta chains appeared HLA-restricted, with HLA associations seemingly driven largely by CMV exposure. A total of roughly 160 TCR beta chains were listed by the study as associated with cytomegalovirus. An association between a missense DCLRE1C variant and V-gene and J-gene trimming of TCR beta chains was found in a later genetic analysis and replicated in an independent cohort. In this cohort, only TCR beta chains were sequenced, and detectable features were limited by the absence of alpha or paired-chain data. In a later analysis, TCR association rates were found to vary across HLA loci, with the most associated TCRs seen for DRB1 alleles and the fewest for HLA-C alleles. Because HLA typing was unavailable for some donors at each locus, only the typed subset was used in association tests. A later analysis associated about 18,000 TCR beta sequences with specific HLA alleles at a false discovery rate of 0.05. A few of the identified cytomegalovirus-associated TCR beta chains were confirmed in vitro to be specific for cytomegalovirus antigens. Correlated functional status among segregating V segments might reflect linkage disequilibrium, but an unknown experimental factor could not be ruled out. Because counts were too low, roughly 17 rarely observed V segments, including chromosome 9 orphons, were left out of the earlier analysis of approximately 500 of the donors. A further reported finding was that TCR beta sequences accurately predicted the HLA-A and HLA-B alleles for most subjects in the first cohort. An earlier analysis of approximately 590 of the donors showed that most TCR beta V segments appeared in productive rearrangements either about 87% or about 30% of the time, which broadly matched IMGT annotations. According to a later genetic analysis, donors in an Asian-associated ancestry cluster had fewer N-insertions in productive TCRs than the approximately 650-donor mean. For the cohort, immune exposure information was limited to CMV serostatus. The presence/absence analyses assumed that sequencing depth was roughly uniform across donors, and that assumption may not be true. Strong co-occurrence of HLA alleles, especially DR and DQ, made assigning TCR associations to individual alleles difficult.

The library was made by the immunoSEQ multiplex PCR assay. For the multiplex PCR, a mixture combining 60 forward primers for TCR Vbeta segments and 13 reverse primers for TCR Jbeta segments was used. A multiplex PCR assay on genomic DNA amplified the CDR3 region of rearranged TCR beta genes. On the Illumina HiSeq System, the amplified TCR beta libraries were sequenced as 87-base-pair reads. As for the authors' bioinformatics: A later analysis counted about 80 million unique TCR beta chains across the 650 to 700 repertoires, and roughly 9.9 million of these chains were shared by at least two donors. Raw reads were error-corrected and collapsed into unique sequences by a nearest-neighbor algorithm in which closely related sequences were merged to remove PCR and sequencing errors. V, D and J gene segments were assigned by aligning CDR3 sequences to IMGT reference sequences. For a sequence to be retained, a match of at least six nucleotides to both a V gene segment and a J gene segment was required. A rearrangement was called productive if the CDR3 had no stop codons and remained in frame with V and J, and every other rearrangement was called non-productive. CDR3 was defined according to IMGT convention as the region running from the second conserved V-encoded cysteine to the conserved J-encoded phenylalanine. Sequences without an unambiguous match to a single V gene segment were excluded from the earlier analysis of about 600 of the donors. In an earlier analysis of several hundred of the donors, a V segment was called functional when productive rearrangements were above 56.7%, and segregating when the standard deviation between donors exceeded 5%. A statistical classification framework was developed to diagnose cytomegalovirus status using the catalog of TCR beta chain sequences. V and J gene assignment, in a later analysis, came from comparing TCR nucleotide sequences with IMGT/GENE-DB human TR gene sequences. A later analysis assigned CDR3 sequences and most-parsimonious VDJ recombination scenarios with the TCRdist pipeline. In a later analysis, every TCR beta chain was defined by the combination of its CDR3 amino acid sequence and its V-gene family, and reads without a unique V-gene family were dropped. In a later analysis, 500 to 700 highly shared, low-generation-probability nucleotide sequences were removed to address suspected cross-contamination and a sequencing artifact. For each public chain, a later analysis derived a clonal expansion index from normalized ranks of inferred template counts within each repertoire. In a later analysis, generation probabilities were computed using a VDJ recombination model fitted to out-of-frame rearrangements, and the results were checked against IGoR. Hypergeometric tests were used in a later analysis to score TCR-TCR, TCR-HLA and TCR-CMV co-occurrence, with a repertoire-size bias correction applied to the TCR pairs. A later analysis estimated false discovery rates by permuting HLA or CMV assignments 20 times. In a later analysis, co-occurring TCRs were grouped using DBSCAN, and TCRdist sequence similarity was added for clustering within HLA-allele-positive subsets. Co-occurrence clustering excluded repertoires with fewer than 30,000 or more than 120,000 public chains, plus five with anomalous nucleotide sharing. Held by TCRdb, this immuneACCESS table contains in-frame sequences only and omits some clones. Under half of the omission traces to an unresolved V gene where checked; the cause of the rest is unknown. V and J calls and clone size follow that table, whereas D and trimming were derived from the DNA. Here the sample has about 140,000 clones; approximately 78% occur a single time. The ten largest make up about 4.3% of the sample.

In total, 500 to 700 healthy bone marrow donors made up the cohort. All cohort members were sampled while nominally healthy, although unrecorded immune exposures were likely present. The donor was CMV seropositive and belonged to the group of 250 to 350 seropositive cohort members. Each donor provided a peripheral blood sample, and peripheral blood mononuclear cells were used for TCR beta sequencing. Genomic DNA extraction from the blood cell samples was performed with the Qiagen DNeasy Blood Extraction Kit. Remarks on this clone: Its cognate antigen has yet to be identified. Base qualities are not provided; no much larger clone lies one nucleotide away.

The specimen was PBMCs. This TCR was recovered from a woman in her forties in good health and CMV-seropositive.

The nucleotide sequence is given as TGTGCCAGCTTGCAGGGCCGAGAGACCCAGTACTTC. It is translated as CASLQGRETQYF. The chain uses TRBV6-1 and TRBJ2-5, and TRBD1 may be the D gene, going by 5 matching bases. V and J lose 8 bases and 4 bases, and a span of 11 bases separates them. The CDR3 measures 12 amino acids from cysteine to phenylalanine. Solely the CDR3 DNA is kept, with 36 bases framed from the first base. CDR1 is given as MNHNS and CDR2 as SASEGT, both from the germline V gene.